These 30 T cell receptor beta chains were sequenced from one sample in a study of identical twins. TCRdb re-analysed the 5' RACE reads in MiXCR, keeping a single row per CDR3 protein. The sample consists of around 670,000 distinct CDR3 sequences, 6% to 6.5% of them appearing once. Sequenced: naive T cells sorted from blood. The source of these receptors is a young man in good health.

The sample holds a few counts of this clonotype. The gene calls are TRBV5-1 and TRBJ2-2, with TRBD2 identical over 10 bases. Germline V gene data show CDR1 as SGHRS and CDR2 as YFSETQ. After removal of 0 bases from V and 6 bases from J, the junction contained 2 bases not matched to a gene. The CDR3 consists of 15 residues. The CDR3 loop reads CASSLASGGAGELFF. The CDR3 coding sequence is TGCGCCAGCAGCTTGGCTAGCGGGGGAGCCGGGGAGCTGTTTTTT.

This clonotype came up many times. This chain joins TRBV12-3 or TRBV12-4 and TRBJ2-7; D uncertain. The CDR3 contains 13 residues. The V gene lost 1 base and the J gene lost 7 bases, with 11 bases spanning the gap. This chain's CDR3 is CASSLGPGLEQYF. The CDR3 DNA sequence: TGTGCCAGCAGTTTAGGGCCGGGCTTGGAGCAGTACTTC.

This clonotype showed up many times. The chain joins TRBV5-1 to TRBJ2-1, with TRBD2 as a possible D gene (5 bases). Germline V lookup: CDR1 SGHRS, CDR2 YFSETQ. CDR3 size: 10 residues. V gave up 7 bases and J gave up 6 bases, with 5 bases separating them. Here the CDR3 reads CASAGNEQFF. CDR3 bases: TGCGCCAGCGCGGGCAATGAGCAGTTCTTC.

This clonotype was found a few times. This chain links TRBV28 with TRBJ2-3, with 10 bases aligning to TRBD2. V lost 4 bases to trimming and J lost 4 bases; unmatched junction nucleotides: 11. This CDR3 is built from 17 residues. CDR1 MDHEN and CDR2 SYDVKM come from the germline V gene. The CDR3 sequence: CASSSPQGLALADTQYF. CDR3 nucleotide sequence: TGTGCCAGCAGTTCACCTCAGGGACTAGCGCTCGCAGATACGCAGTATTTT.

This clonotype has more than one count but fewer than ten. V is TRBV5-6 and J is TRBJ2-1; 8 bases line up with TRBD2. V dropped 4 bases and J dropped 7; count of bases not matched to a gene: 10. The CDR3 covers 15 residues. CDR1 SGHDT and CDR2 YYEEEE come from the germline V gene. The CDR3 here is CASSRSGTLRNEQFF. CDR3 nucleotides: TGTGCCAGCAGCCGTAGCGGGACCTTAAGGAATGAGCAGTTCTTC.

This clonotype showed up many times. V is TRBV29-1 and J is TRBJ1-5; D is unresolved. The CDR3 has 14 amino acids. Germline CDR1 SQVTM, CDR2 ANQGSEA. V lost 4 bases to trimming and J lost 2 bases, with 12 bases between them. This CDR3 reads CSVGPESGNQPQHF. The CDR3 bases are TGCAGCGTTGGCCCCGAATCTGGCAATCAGCCCCAGCATTTT.

The rearrangement links TRBV6-1 to TRBJ2-7; D is possibly TRBD1 (6 bases). The CDR3 covers 14 residues. Trimming stripped 6 bases from V and 8 bases from J, with 20 bases between. Germline V lookup: CDR1 MNHNS, CDR2 SASEGT. The CDR3 is CASSGQTTYGQQYV. Written as DNA, the CDR3 is TGTGCCAGCAGCGGACAGACAACCTACGGACAGCAGTACGTC.

This clonotype was counted many times. This chain uses TRBV15 with TRBJ1-1; D unresolved. Trimming removed 8 bases from V and 0 bases from J, with 7 bases in between. The CDR3 length is 12 residues. Germline V gives CDR1 LNHNV, CDR2 YYDKDF (reference sequence). As DNA, the CDR3 is TGTGCCACCGCTCAAGTGAACACTGAAGCTTTCTTT. Its protein is CATAQVNTEAFF.

Ten or more counts support this clonotype. V usage is TRBV6-2 or TRBV6-3 and J usage is TRBJ2-1; either TRBD1 or TRBD2 may fit D (5 bases each). Trimming shortened V by 5 bases and J by 10 bases, and 18 bases separated the two germline ends. CDR3 length: 14 amino acids. CDR1 MNHEY and CDR2 SVGEGT come from the germline V gene. The DNA of the CDR3 is TGTGCCAGCAGTCCTCCCCCCATCTGGGGGGAGCAGTTCTTC. This translates into CASSPPPIWGEQFF.

In its sample, this clonotype was seen many times. The chain employs TRBV5-6 and TRBJ2-7, with 12 positions matching TRBD2. In germline, CDR1 is SGHDT, CDR2 YYEEEE. With V trimmed by 6 bases and J by 1 base, 14 bases remained unmatched. The CDR3 contains 18 residues. This chain's CDR3 is CASNTPPGLAGSSYEQYV. For the CDR3, the DNA is TGTGCCAGCAACACCCCTCCAGGACTAGCGGGAAGTTCCTACGAGCAGTACGTC.

This clonotype was seen many times. For the CDR3, the DNA is TGTGCCAGTCAGACTAGCGGGAGGGCCAGAGAGACCCAGTACTTC. This sequence encodes CASQTSGRARETQYF. The chain combines TRBV27 with TRBJ2-5, with 14 bases aligning to TRBD2. The CDR3 has 15 amino acids. Germline loops: CDR1 MNHEY, CDR2 SMNVEV (reference sequence). Germline trimming cut 9 bases from V and 4 bases from J; bases unmatched to any gene: 7.

This clonotype showed up just a few times. V is TRBV19 and J is TRBJ2-1, with 12 bases identical to TRBD2. Germline CDR1 is LNHDA and CDR2 is SQIVND (reference sequence). Trimming cost V 7 bases and J 6 bases; bases outside gene matches: 7. CDR3 length: 15 residues. CDR3 nucleotide sequence: TGTGCCAGTAAGACTAGCGGGAGCCGGGGCAATGAGCAGTTCTTC. Translating gives CASKTSGSRGNEQFF. The full variable domain, completed using reference TRBV19 and TRBJ2-1, is DGGITQSPKYLFRKEGQNVTLSCEQNLNHDAMYWYRQDPGQGLRLIYYSQIVNDFQKGDIAEGYSVSREKKESFPLTVTSAQKNPTAFYLCASKTSGSRGNEQFFGPGTRLTVL.

The chain carries TRBV6-2 or TRBV6-3 and TRBJ2-5; D is perhaps TRBD2 (5 bases). With 6 bases removed from V and 4 bases from J, the gap between germline ends came to 21 bases. There are 16 residues in the CDR3. Germline-derived CDR1 and CDR2 are MNHEY and SVGEGT. In DNA, the CDR3 is TGTGCCAGCAGAACATATATCGGGAAGGGCGGAGAGACCCAGTACTTC. It encodes CASRTYIGKGGETQYF.

The gene calls are TRBV7-2 and TRBJ2-1, with a possible D match to TRBD2 (6 bases). The CDR3 has 16 amino acids. In germline, CDR1 is SGHTA, CDR2 FQGNSA. V gave up 5 bases and J gave up 5 bases, with 19 bases separating them. DNA for the CDR3: TGTGCCAGCAGCCCTTCCGGGACTCCCGGGGACAATGAGCAGTTCTTC. This sequence encodes CASSPSGTPGDNEQFF.

The chain employs TRBV18 and TRBJ1-2; 9 bases line up with TRBD1. V lost 2 bases and J lost 7; bases outside the gene matches: 5. CDR1 is KGHSH, CDR2 LQKENI, per germline. The CDR3 is 14 residues long. CDR3 amino acids: CASSPRDRDFGYTF. CDR3 DNA: TGTGCCAGCTCACCAAGGGACAGGGACTTTGGCTACACCTTC.

This clonotype showed up many times. The genes are TRBV7-9 and TRBJ2-3; D is ambiguous. Germline CDR1 is SEHNR and CDR2 is FQNEAQ (reference sequence). The CDR3 runs to 12 residues. The V end was cut by 3 bases, the J end by 4 bases, with 5 bases between. As DNA, the CDR3 is TGTGCCAGCAGCTTTACTCCAGATACGCAGTATTTT. Translating gives CASSFTPDTQYF. The variable domain in full, completed from reference TRBV7-9 and TRBJ2-3, reads DTGVSQNPRHKITKRGQNVTFRCDPISEHNRLYWYRQTLGQGPEFLTYFQNEAQLEKSRLLSDRFSAERPKGSFSTLEIQRTEQGDSAMYLCASSFTPDTQYFGPGTRLTVL.

This clonotype was detected ten times or more. CDR3 DNA: TGCGCCAGCAGCCAAGATGGGGTAGCGGGAGGGCAGACAGATACGCAGTATTTT. Protein: CASSQDGVAGGQTDTQYF. This chain links TRBV4-1 with TRBJ2-3; 11 positions agree with TRBD2. This CDR3 has 18 residues. J was trimmed by 3 bases and V by 0 bases; bases with no gene match: 8. Germline loops: CDR1 MGHRA, CDR2 YSYEKL.

This clonotype was seen repeatedly, ten times or more. The genes are TRBV20-1 and TRBJ1-2, with D perhaps matching TRBD1 (5 bases). With 2 bases removed from V and 3 bases from J, the gap between germline ends came to 7 bases. The CDR3 totals 12 residues. From germline, CDR1 is DFQATT and CDR2 SNEGSKA (reference sequence). The CDR3 sequence is CSARRRDYGYTF. The CDR3 nucleotides are TGCAGTGCTAGACGCAGGGACTATGGCTACACCTTC.

The J gene is TRBJ2-7, the V gene TRBV7-9; no firm D call. This CDR3 is built from 12 residues. Per the germline V gene, CDR1 is SEHNR and CDR2 is FQNEAQ (reference sequence). Trimming left V 8 bases short and J 5 bases short, with 13 bases between. CDR3 protein: CASLGRLDEQYF. The CDR3 DNA sequence: TGTGCCAGCCTAGGCAGGCTCGACGAGCAGTACTTC.

This clonotype was observed many times. The rearrangement joins TRBV24-1 to TRBJ2-2, with 10 bases that match TRBD1. With V trimmed by 7 bases and J by 5 bases, 6 bases remained unmatched. Per the germline V gene, CDR1 is KGHDR and CDR2 is SFDVKD. This CDR3 has 15 residues. In DNA, the CDR3 is TGTGCCACCAGACCCGGGACAGGGGTAACCGGGGAGCTGTTTTTT. Residues: CATRPGTGVTGELFF.

This clonotype was seen ten or more times. The chain recombines TRBV30 with TRBJ1-1; D remains unclear. Germline assignment: CDR1 GTSNPN and CDR2 SVGIG (reference sequence). The CDR3 is 14 residues long. V gave up 3 bases and J gave up 5 bases, with 16 bases separating them. The CDR3 here is CAWSKPGRRTEAFF. The DNA of the CDR3 is TGTGCCTGGAGCAAACCGGGGAGGCGAACTGAAGCTTTCTTT.

This clonotype came up many times. V usage is TRBV5-1 and J usage is TRBJ2-7; 7 bases fit TRBD2. Trimming took 5 bases from V and 3 from J; bases not matched to a gene: 8. The CDR3 is 14 amino acids. Germline CDR1 reads SGHRS; CDR2 reads YFSETQ. The CDR3: CASSPGGGSYEQYV. Written as DNA, the CDR3 is TGCGCCAGCAGTCCGGGAGGCGGGAGCTACGAGCAGTACGTC.

This clonotype was recorded only once. The chain joins TRBV5-1 to TRBJ2-4, with 7 bases lining up with TRBD1. The CDR3 loop spans 14 amino acids. The germline V gene encodes CDR1 SGHRS and CDR2 YFSETQ. The ends lost 1 base at V and 4 bases at J; junction bases unmatched: 2. CDR3 bases: TGCGCCAGCAGCTTGACGGGACAGAAAAACATTCAGTACTTC. Residues: CASSLTGQKNIQYF.

At least ten counts were recorded for this clonotype. This chain connects TRBV20-1 to TRBJ2-3, with 12 bases fitting TRBD2. CDR3 length equals 19 residues. With 0 bases clipped from V and 0 bases from J, the junction kept 10 bases outside the gene matches. Germline assignment: CDR1 DFQATT and CDR2 SNEGSKA (reference sequence). This CDR3 is CSARDSASGRAWSTDTQYF. CDR3 in DNA: TGCAGTGCTAGAGATTCGGCTAGCGGGAGGGCCTGGAGCACAGATACGCAGTATTTT.

The rearrangement joins TRBV27 to TRBJ2-7; 9 positions agree with TRBD1. CDR3 length: 15 residues. The ends lost 2 bases at V and 3 bases at J; junction bases unmatched: 5. The germline V gene has CDR1 MNHEY and CDR2 SMNVEV (reference sequence). CDR3 nucleotide sequence: TGTGCCAGCAGTTTACAGGGACAGGGTTTCTACGAGCAGTACTTC. Protein: CASSLQGQGFYEQYF.

This clonotype was detected many times. The chain recombines TRBV10-3 with TRBJ2-1, with D uncertain. Looked up from germline, CDR1 is ENHRY and CDR2 is SYGVKD. V shed 3 bases and J shed 10 bases, with 13 bases lying between them. CDR3 size: 13 residues. Written as DNA, the CDR3 is TGTGCCATCAGTGAAAGGCGAGATTTCGAGCAGTTCTTC. Protein sequence: CAISERRDFEQFF.

The table lists this clonotype with many counts. The chain recombines TRBV20-1 with TRBJ2-3; 7 bases line up with TRBD2. This CDR3 is built from 17 residues. J gave up 10 bases and V 5 bases, and 24 bases lay outside the gene matches. In germline, CDR1 is DFQATT, CDR2 SNEGSKA (reference sequence). For the CDR3, the DNA is TGCAGTGCTCACACTAACCCAGTGGCGGGGGTCCTCGCGGCGCAGTATTTT. This translates into CSAHTNPVAGVLAAQYF.

This clonotype was seen at least ten times. The gene calls are TRBV5-6 and TRBJ2-7, with a tentative D call TRBD2 (5 bases). Trimming removed 0 bases at V and 3 bases at J, with 13 bases between. Germline CDR1 and CDR2: SGHDT and YYEEEE. This CDR3 contains 15 residues. The CDR3 nucleotides are TGTGCCAGCAGCTTGGACGGGGTTCGGAACTACGAGCAGTACTTC. It specifies CASSLDGVRNYEQYF.

This rearrangement joins TRBV5-1 to TRBJ2-7; D might be TRBD2 (5 bases). V was cut by 1 base and J by 2 bases, with 13 bases left in between. Looked up from germline, CDR1 is SGHRS and CDR2 is YFSETQ. CDR3 length equals 15 residues. The CDR3 DNA reads as TGCGCCAGCAGCTTGTATCCTAGCAGTACCTACGAGCAGTACGTC. It yields the protein CASSLYPSSTYEQYV.

There are many counts of this clonotype. CDR3 residues: CASSPMGLAGRSYEQYF. The CDR3 DNA reads TGTGCCAGCAGCCCAATGGGACTAGCGGGCCGCTCCTACGAGCAGTACTTC. V gene TRBV3-1 combines with J gene TRBJ2-7; TRBD2 aligns across 12 bases. V lost 4 bases and J lost 0; bases outside the gene matches: 7. The V gene's germline CDR1 is LGHDT and CDR2 YNNKEL (reference sequence). The CDR3 extends over 17 amino acids.